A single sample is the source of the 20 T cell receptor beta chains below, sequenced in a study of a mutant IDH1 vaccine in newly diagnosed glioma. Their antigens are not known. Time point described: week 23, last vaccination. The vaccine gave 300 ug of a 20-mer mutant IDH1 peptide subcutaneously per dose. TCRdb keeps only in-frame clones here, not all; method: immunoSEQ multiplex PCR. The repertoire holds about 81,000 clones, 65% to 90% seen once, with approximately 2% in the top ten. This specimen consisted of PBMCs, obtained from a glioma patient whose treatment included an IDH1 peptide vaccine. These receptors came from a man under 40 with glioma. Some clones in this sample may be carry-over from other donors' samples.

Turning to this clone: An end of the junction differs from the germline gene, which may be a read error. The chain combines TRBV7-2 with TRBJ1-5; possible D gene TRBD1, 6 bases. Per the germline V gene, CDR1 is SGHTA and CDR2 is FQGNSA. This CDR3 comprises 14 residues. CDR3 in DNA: TGTGCCAGCAACTTAGAGGGGGGAGGGCAGCCCCAGCATTTT. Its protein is CASNLEGGGQPQHF.

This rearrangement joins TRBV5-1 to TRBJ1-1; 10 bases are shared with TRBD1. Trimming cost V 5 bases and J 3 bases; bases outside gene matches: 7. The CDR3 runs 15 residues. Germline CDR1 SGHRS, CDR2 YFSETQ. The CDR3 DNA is TGCGCCAGCAGTTCCGGGACAGGGGCACACACTGAAGCTTTCTTT. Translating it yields CASSSGTGAHTEAFF.

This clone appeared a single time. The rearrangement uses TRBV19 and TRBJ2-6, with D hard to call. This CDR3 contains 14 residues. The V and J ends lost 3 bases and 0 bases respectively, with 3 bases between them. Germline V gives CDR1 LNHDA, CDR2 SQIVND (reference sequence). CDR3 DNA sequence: TGTGCCAGTAGTATCGTCTCTGGGGCCAACGTCCTGACTTTC. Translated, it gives CASSIVSGANVLTF.

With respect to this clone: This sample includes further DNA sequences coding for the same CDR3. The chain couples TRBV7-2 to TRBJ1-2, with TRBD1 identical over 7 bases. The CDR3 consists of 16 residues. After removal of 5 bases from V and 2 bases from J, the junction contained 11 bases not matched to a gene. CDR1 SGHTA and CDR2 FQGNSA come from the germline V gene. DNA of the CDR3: TGTGCCAGCAGCGCCAGCTGGACAGGAGAAAACTATGGCTACACCTTC. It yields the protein CASSASWTGENYGYTF.

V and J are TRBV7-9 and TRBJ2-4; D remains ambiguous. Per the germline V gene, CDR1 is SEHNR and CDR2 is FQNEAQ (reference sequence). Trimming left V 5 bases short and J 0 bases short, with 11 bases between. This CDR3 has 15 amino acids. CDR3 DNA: TGTGCCAGCAGCCCGTGGGCCCAAGCCAAAAACATTCAGTACTTC. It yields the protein CASSPWAQAKNIQYF.

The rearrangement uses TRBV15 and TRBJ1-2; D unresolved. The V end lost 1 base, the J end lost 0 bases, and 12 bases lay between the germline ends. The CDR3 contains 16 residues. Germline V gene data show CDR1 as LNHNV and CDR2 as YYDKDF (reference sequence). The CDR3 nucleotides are TGTGCCACCAGCAGAGTTTTGGGAATAACTAACTATGGCTACACCTTC. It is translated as CATSRVLGITNYGYTF.

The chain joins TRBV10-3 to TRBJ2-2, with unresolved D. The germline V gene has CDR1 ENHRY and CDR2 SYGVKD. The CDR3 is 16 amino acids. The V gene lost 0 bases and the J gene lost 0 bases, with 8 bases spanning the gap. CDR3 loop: CAISESGKPNTGELFF. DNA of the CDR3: TGTGCCATCAGTGAGTCAGGCAAGCCGAACACCGGGGAGCTGTTTTTT.

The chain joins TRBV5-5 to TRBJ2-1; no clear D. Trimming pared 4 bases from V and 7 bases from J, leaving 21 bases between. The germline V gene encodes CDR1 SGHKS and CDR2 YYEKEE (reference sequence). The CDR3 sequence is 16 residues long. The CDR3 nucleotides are TGTGCCAGCAGCCCTGATGTGAAACGGCTAGTTAATGAGCAGTTCTTC. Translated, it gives CASSPDVKRLVNEQFF.

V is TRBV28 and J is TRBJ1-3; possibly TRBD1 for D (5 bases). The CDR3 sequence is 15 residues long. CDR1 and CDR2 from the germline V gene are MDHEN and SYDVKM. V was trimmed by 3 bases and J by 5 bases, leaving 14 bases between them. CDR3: CASSLVGDFRNTIYF. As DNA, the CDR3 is TGTGCCAGCAGTTTGGTAGGGGACTTTCGAAACACCATATATTTT. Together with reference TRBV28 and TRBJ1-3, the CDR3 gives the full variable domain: DVKVTQSSRYLVKRTGEKVFLECVQDMDHENMFWYRQDPGLGLRLIYFSYDVKMKEKGDIPEGYSVSREKKERFSLILESASTNQTSMYLCASSLVGDFRNTIYFGEGSWLTVV.

CDR3 region: CASSPLGGGHDEAFF. The CDR3 bases are TGTGCCAGCAGTCCCCTTGGGGGTGGGCATGATGAAGCTTTCTTT. The chain employs TRBV28 and TRBJ1-1; TRBD1 might be the D (5 bases). The V gene's germline CDR1 is MDHEN and CDR2 SYDVKM. The CDR3 runs 15 residues. Trimming took 5 bases from V and 7 from J, leaving 20 bases between them.

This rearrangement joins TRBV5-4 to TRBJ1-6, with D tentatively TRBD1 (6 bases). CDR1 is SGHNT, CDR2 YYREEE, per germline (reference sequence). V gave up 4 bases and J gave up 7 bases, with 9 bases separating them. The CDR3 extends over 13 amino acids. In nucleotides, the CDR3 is TGTGCCAGCAGCGGACAGCCCAATTCACCCCTCCACTTT. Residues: CASSGQPNSPLHF.

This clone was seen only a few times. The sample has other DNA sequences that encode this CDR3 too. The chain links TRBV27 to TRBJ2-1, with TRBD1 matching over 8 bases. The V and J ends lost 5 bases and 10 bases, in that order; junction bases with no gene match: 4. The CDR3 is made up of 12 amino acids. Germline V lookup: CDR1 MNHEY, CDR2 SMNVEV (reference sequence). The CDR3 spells CASSPQGGEQFF. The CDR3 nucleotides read TGTGCCAGCAGTCCACAGGGGGGAGAGCAGTTCTTC.

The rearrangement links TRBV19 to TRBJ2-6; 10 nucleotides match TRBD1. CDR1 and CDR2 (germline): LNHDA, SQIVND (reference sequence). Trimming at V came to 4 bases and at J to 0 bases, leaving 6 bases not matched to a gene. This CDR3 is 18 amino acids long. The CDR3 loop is CASSRTGTGASGANVLTF. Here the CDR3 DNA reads TGTGCCAGTAGTAGGACCGGGACAGGGGCCTCTGGGGCCAACGTCCTGACTTTC. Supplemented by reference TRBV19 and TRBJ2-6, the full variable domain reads DGGITQSPKYLFRKEGQNVTLSCEQNLNHDAMYWYRQDPGQGLRLIYYSQIVNDFQKGDIAEGYSVSREKKESFPLTVTSAQKNPTAFYLCASSRTGTGASGANVLTFGAGSRLTVL.

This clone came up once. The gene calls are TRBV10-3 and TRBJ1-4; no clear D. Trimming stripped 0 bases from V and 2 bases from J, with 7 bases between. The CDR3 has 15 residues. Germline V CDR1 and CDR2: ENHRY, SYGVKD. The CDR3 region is CAISESGGTNEKLFF. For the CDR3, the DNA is TGTGCCATCAGTGAGTCTGGAGGGACTAATGAAAAACTGTTTTTT.

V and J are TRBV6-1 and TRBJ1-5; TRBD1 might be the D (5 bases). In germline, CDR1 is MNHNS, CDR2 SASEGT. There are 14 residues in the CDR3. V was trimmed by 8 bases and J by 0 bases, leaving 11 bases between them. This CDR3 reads CASGGEYSNQPQHF. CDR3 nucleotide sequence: TGTGCCAGCGGAGGGGAGTATAGCAATCAGCCCCAGCATTTT.

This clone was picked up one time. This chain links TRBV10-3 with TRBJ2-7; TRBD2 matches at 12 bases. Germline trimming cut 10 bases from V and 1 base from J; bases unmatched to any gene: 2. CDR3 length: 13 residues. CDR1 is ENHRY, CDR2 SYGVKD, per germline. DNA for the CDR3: TGTGCCAGCGGACTAGCGGGATCCTACGAGCAGTACTTC. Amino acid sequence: CASGLAGSYEQYF.

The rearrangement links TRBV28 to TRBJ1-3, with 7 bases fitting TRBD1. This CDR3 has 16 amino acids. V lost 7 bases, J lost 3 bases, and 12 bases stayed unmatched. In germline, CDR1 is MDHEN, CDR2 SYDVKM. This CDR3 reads CASIPGGAQVGNTIYF. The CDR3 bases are TGTGCCAGCATCCCAGGGGGGGCGCAAGTTGGAAACACCATATATTTT.

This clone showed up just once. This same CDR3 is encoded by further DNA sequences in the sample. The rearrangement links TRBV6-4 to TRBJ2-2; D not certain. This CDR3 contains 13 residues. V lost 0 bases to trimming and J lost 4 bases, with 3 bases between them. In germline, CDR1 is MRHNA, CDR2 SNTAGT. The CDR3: CASSDSSTGELFF. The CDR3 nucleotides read TGTGCCAGCAGTGACTCTAGCACCGGGGAGCTGTTTTTT.

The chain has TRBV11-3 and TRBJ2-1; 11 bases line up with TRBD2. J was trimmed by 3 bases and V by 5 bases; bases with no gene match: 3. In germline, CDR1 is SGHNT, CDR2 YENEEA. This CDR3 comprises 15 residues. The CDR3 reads CASSLLAGGYNEQFF. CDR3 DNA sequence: TGTGCCAGCAGCCTCCTAGCGGGGGGCTACAATGAGCAGTTCTTC.

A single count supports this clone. The CDR3 spells CASSIKGLVNGAFF. The CDR3 nucleotides are TGTGCCAGTAGTATTAAGGGGCTAGTCAACGGAGCTTTCTTT. V is TRBV19 and J is TRBJ1-1, with D possibly TRBD1 on 5 matching bases. Germline assignment: CDR1 LNHDA and CDR2 SQIVND (reference sequence). This CDR3 spans 14 amino acids. The V gene lost 3 bases and the J gene lost 10 bases, with 18 bases spanning the gap.